Following are 31 T cell receptor beta chains from one sample sequenced in a study of human T cells and chemical hapten exposure (dated by TCRdb to about 2021). This specimen's time point label, per the study, means: pre-sensitization, week 0. In the paper's terms, the treatment or condition label means: therapeutic diphenylcyclopropenone sensitization with weekly scalp DPC. Library method: RACE. Sequencing relied on a NextSeq 500. Using fastp trimming at Q25 and MiXCR clonotype assembly, TCRdb reanalyzed the public sequencing data and kept in-frame beta chains. Rows merge per CDR3 protein into single entries with the most common DNA and genes. For this sample the table gives 380,000 or so distinct CDR3 sequences, of which around 5.5% were detected only once. The ten largest clones take up roughly 8.2% of the sample. Here the sequenced sample was whole blood, taken in connection with sensitization to the hapten diphenylcyclopropenone (DPC). Source of these receptors: a woman between 18 and 29 years old with alopecia areata. Some clones in this sample may be carry-over from other donors' samples.

This clonotype was found many times. This chain connects TRBV6-4 to TRBJ1-5, with a tentative D call TRBD1 (5 bases). The CDR3 contains 13 residues. CDR1 is MRHNA and CDR2 is SNTAGT in the germline V gene. V was pared by 5 bases and J by 7 bases, with 12 bases between. CDR3 sequence: CASSTGPRQPQHF. For the CDR3, the DNA is TGTGCCAGCAGTACGGGACCGCGGCAGCCCCAGCATTTT.

This chain uses TRBV27 with TRBJ1-6; possible D gene TRBD1, 6 bases. Trimming stripped 6 bases from V and 10 bases from J, with 16 bases between. This CDR3 spans 14 amino acids. The V gene's germline CDR1 is MNHEY and CDR2 SMNVEV (reference sequence). In DNA form, the CDR3 reads TGTGCCAGCAGGAGCGCAGGGGAAAGGTCACCCCTCCACTTT. It translates to CASRSAGERSPLHF.

This clonotype has just a few counts. The gene calls are TRBV6-4 and TRBJ2-1; D is undetermined. V lost 5 bases and J lost 8, with 13 bases in between. The CDR3 totals 13 residues. CDR1 is MRHNA, CDR2 SNTAGT, per germline. The CDR3: CASSLGWTDEQFF. The CDR3, as DNA: TGTGCCAGCAGTTTGGGATGGACGGATGAGCAGTTCTTC.

This clonotype has just a few counts. This chain joins TRBV3-1 and TRBJ1-1; TRBD1 matches 8 bases. Germline V gives CDR1 LGHDT, CDR2 YNNKEL (reference sequence). The CDR3 covers 13 residues. Unmatched junction bases numbered 7, after V lost 1 base and J lost 12 bases. The CDR3 DNA is TGTGCCAGCAGCCAAGTCCAGGGGGCGGTAACTTTCTTT. It specifies CASSQVQGAVTFF.

This clonotype came up many times. The chain recombines TRBV3-1 with TRBJ1-1; D unclear. The CDR3 extends over 13 amino acids. Germline V CDR1 and CDR2: LGHDT, YNNKEL (reference sequence). The V and J ends lost 0 bases and 8 bases respectively, with 10 bases between them. The CDR3 spells CASSQDGMGEAFF. In nucleotides, the CDR3 is TGTGCCAGCAGCCAAGATGGCATGGGGGAAGCTTTCTTT.

This clonotype was seen ten or more times. V usage is TRBV18 and J usage is TRBJ2-3; 7 bases are shared with TRBD2. Trimming cost V 2 bases and J 6 bases; bases outside gene matches: 5. This CDR3 is built from 14 residues. CDR1 KGHSH and CDR2 LQKENI come from the germline V gene. The CDR3 sequence is CASSPGEGADTQYF. CDR3 bases: TGTGCCAGCTCACCAGGGGAGGGAGCTGATACGCAGTATTTT. The entire variable domain, with the rest obtained from reference TRBV18 and TRBJ2-3, is as follows: NAGVMQNPRHLVRRRGQEARLRCSPMKGHSHVYWYRQLPEEGLKFMVYLQKENIIDESGMPKERFSAEFPKEGPSILRIQQVVRGDSAAYFCASSPGEGADTQYFGPGTRLTVL.

This clonotype came up a few times. This chain links TRBV7-8 with TRBJ2-3; weak D call: TRBD2 (6 bases). The germline CDR1 and CDR2 sequences are SGHVS and FQNEAQ. The CDR3 sequence is 14 residues long. Trimming left V 6 bases short and J 4 bases short, with 14 bases between. DNA for the CDR3: TGTGCCAGCAGACCCAGACTAGGGGCAGATACGCAGTATTTT. Amino acid sequence: CASRPRLGADTQYF.

This clonotype was recorded a few times. The genes are TRBV6-2 or TRBV6-3 and TRBJ1-6; the D gene is possibly TRBD1 (6 bases). V was cut by 5 bases and J by 11 bases, with 13 bases left in between. The CDR3 consists of 13 residues. Germline V gene sequence: CDR1 MNHEY, CDR2 SVGEGT. CDR3: CASSQTGWTPLHF. The CDR3 DNA reads as TGTGCCAGCAGTCAAACAGGGTGGACACCCCTCCACTTT.

This clonotype occurred a few times. V is TRBV7-3 and J is TRBJ2-5; D is tentatively TRBD1 or TRBD2 (5 bases each). This CDR3 region has 15 residues. Germline assignment: CDR1 SGHTA and CDR2 FQGTGA. V dropped 1 base and J dropped 2 bases, with 11 bases sitting between them. The CDR3 DNA reads as TGTGCCAGCAGCTTAATGGGGGATAGGCAAGAGACCCAGTACTTC. Its protein is CASSLMGDRQETQYF.

In its sample, this clonotype was seen a few times. The chain has TRBV25-1 and TRBJ2-2, with D unresolved. Germline CDR1 MGHDK, CDR2 SYGVNS. The CDR3 sequence is 14 residues long. The V end lost 3 bases, the J end lost 5 bases, and 10 bases lay between the germline ends. CDR3 residues: CASSEPGHTGELFF. The CDR3 DNA sequence: TGTGCCAGCAGTGAGCCCGGGCATACCGGGGAGCTGTTTTTT.

This sequence joins TRBV6-1 and TRBJ1-2; D not certain. V was trimmed by 10 bases and J by 4 bases, leaving 16 bases between them. The CDR3 has 13 amino acids. CDR1 MNHNS and CDR2 SASEGT come from the germline V gene. The CDR3 region is CATLPWTGYGYTF. The CDR3 nucleotides are TGTGCCACCCTACCCTGGACGGGCTATGGCTACACCTTC.

The V gene is TRBV2, the J gene TRBJ2-7; D gene uncertain. Trimming took 8 bases from V and 0 from J, leaving 11 bases between them. The CDR3 sequence is 13 residues long. Germline assignment: CDR1 SNHLY and CDR2 FYNNEI. In nucleotides, the CDR3 is TGTGCCAGCGGCGCGCTAAGCTCCTACGAGCAGTACTTC. It yields the protein CASGALSSYEQYF.

This clonotype has a count of ten or more. The J gene is TRBJ2-4, the V gene TRBV24-1; tentatively, D is TRBD1 (5 bases). Trimming cost V 5 bases and J 0 bases, with 10 bases left between them. Germline CDR1 and CDR2: KGHDR and SFDVKD. The CDR3 extends over 15 amino acids. This chain's CDR3 is CATSGDRLAKNIQYF. For the CDR3, the DNA is TGTGCCACCAGTGGCGACAGACTAGCCAAAAACATTCAGTACTTC.

This chain connects TRBV7-9 to TRBJ1-1; a possible D gene is TRBD1 (6 bases). The ends were cut back, 5 bases at V and 5 bases at J, with 18 bases in the middle. The germline V gene encodes CDR1 SEHNR and CDR2 FQNEAQ (reference sequence). This CDR3 comprises 15 residues. CDR3 region: CASSPHLGGETEAFF. The CDR3 region has the DNA TGTGCCAGCAGCCCTCATCTTGGGGGCGAGACTGAAGCTTTCTTT. The whole variable domain, filled in from reference TRBV7-9 and TRBJ1-1, reads DTGVSQNPRHKITKRGQNVTFRCDPISEHNRLYWYRQTLGQGPEFLTYFQNEAQLEKSRLLSDRFSAERPKGSFSTLEIQRTEQGDSAMYLCASSPHLGGETEAFFGQGTRLTVV.

This clonotype was seen many times. The chain employs TRBV25-1 and TRBJ1-1; D is perhaps TRBD1 (6 bases). With 8 bases removed from V and 0 bases from J, the gap between germline ends came to 10 bases. The CDR3 length is 13 residues. CDR1 is MGHDK and CDR2 is SYGVNS in the germline V gene. This CDR3 reads CASAGDVNTEAFF. CDR3 DNA: TGTGCCAGCGCAGGGGATGTGAACACTGAAGCTTTCTTT.

In its sample, this clonotype was seen a few times. The chain joins TRBV18 to TRBJ1-4; no definite D call. CDR3 length equals 16 residues. V lost 4 bases and J lost 2, with 14 bases in between. The germline V gene has CDR1 KGHSH and CDR2 LQKENI. The CDR3 DNA reads as TGTGCCAGCTCACTGGCAGCCGCCTCCACTAATGAAAAACTGTTTTTT. Protein product: CASSLAAASTNEKLFF. Full variable domain (rest looked up from reference TRBV18 and TRBJ1-4): NAGVMQNPRHLVRRRGQEARLRCSPMKGHSHVYWYRQLPEEGLKFMVYLQKENIIDESGMPKERFSAEFPKEGPSILRIQQVVRGDSAAYFCASSLAAASTNEKLFFGSGTQLSVL.

This chain links TRBV28 with TRBJ1-2; D unclear. The V gene lost 2 bases and the J gene lost 3 bases, with 7 bases spanning the gap. Germline V gene sequence: CDR1 MDHEN, CDR2 SYDVKM. This CDR3 is built from 13 residues. The CDR3 sequence is CASSLAGYYGYTF. CDR3 DNA sequence: TGTGCCAGCAGTTTAGCGGGCTACTATGGCTACACCTTC.

The chain recombines TRBV5-4 with TRBJ1-1, with TRBD1 as a possible D gene (6 bases). Germline V gene lookup returns CDR1 SGHNT and CDR2 YYREEE (reference sequence). V lost 0 bases, J lost 1 base, and 19 bases lay in between. The CDR3 loop spans 18 amino acids. As DNA, the CDR3 is TGTGCCAGCAGCTTGGGACCCCTCGGGGGCGCAGAGAACACTGAAGCTTTCTTT. Translation gives CASSLGPLGGAENTEAFF.

This clonotype was counted at least ten times. This chain uses TRBV3-1 with TRBJ2-2; a weak D match, TRBD1 (5 bases). The CDR3 extends over 12 amino acids. Trimming removed 8 bases from V and 5 bases from J, with 9 bases in between. Germline V gene data show CDR1 as LGHDT and CDR2 as YNNKEL (reference sequence). CDR3 bases: TGTGCCAGCCAACCAGGGACCGGGGAGCTGTTTTTT. Its protein is CASQPGTGELFF.

This clonotype was recorded at least ten times. In DNA, the CDR3 is TGCAGCGCGCAAGGGACAGGGGGAAAGTACACTGAAGCTTTCTTT. Protein: CSAQGTGGKYTEAFF. The rearrangement joins TRBV29-1 to TRBJ1-1; 11 nucleotides match TRBD1. There are 15 residues in the CDR3. V shed 7 bases and J 3 bases; nucleotides not matched to a gene: 10. Per the germline V gene, CDR1 is SQVTM and CDR2 is ANQGSEA.

The J gene is TRBJ2-2, the V gene TRBV14, with 7 bases matching TRBD1. V lost 1 base and J lost 7; bases outside the gene matches: 3. The CDR3 extends over 14 amino acids. Germline CDR1 is SGHDN and CDR2 is FVKESK. The CDR3 is CASSQVDRRGELFF. The CDR3 nucleotides are TGTGCCAGCAGCCAAGTGGACAGGCGCGGGGAGCTGTTTTTT.

In this sample, this clonotype turned up a few times. This chain uses TRBV12-3 or TRBV12-4 with TRBJ1-1, with 7 positions matching TRBD1. CDR3 length: 12 residues. J was trimmed by 12 bases and V by 8 bases; bases with no gene match: 12. The CDR3: CASRPTGSLTFF. The CDR3 DNA is TGTGCCAGCCGACCGACAGGGAGTTTAACTTTCTTT.

This clonotype was counted ten times or more. The V and J genes are TRBV7-9 and TRBJ1-6, with 8 nucleotides matching TRBD1. The CDR3 covers 13 residues. J gave up 9 bases and V 3 bases, and 1 base lay outside the gene matches. Per germline, CDR1 SEHNR and CDR2 FQNEAQ (reference sequence). CDR3 residues: CASSFTGGSPLHF. For the CDR3, the DNA is TGTGCCAGCAGCTTTACAGGGGGTTCACCCCTCCACTTT.

This clonotype has at least ten counts. V gene TRBV6-1 combines with J gene TRBJ2-2; tentative D call: TRBD1 (5 bases). The CDR3 has 15 amino acids. Trimming shortened V by 2 bases and J by 1 base, and 8 bases separated the two germline ends. Germline values: CDR1 MNHNS, CDR2 SASEGT. The CDR3 nucleotides are TGTGCCAGCAGTGAATTCCAGGGGAACACCGGGGAGCTGTTTTTT. Amino acids: CASSEFQGNTGELFF.

This chain connects TRBV13 to TRBJ2-7; 7 positions match TRBD1. The CDR3 runs 14 residues. The ends lost 5 bases at V and 6 bases at J; junction bases unmatched: 10. CDR1 is PRHDT, CDR2 FYEKMQ, per germline (reference sequence). This CDR3 reads CASSRRQGRGEQYF. CDR3 DNA: TGTGCCAGCAGCCGACGACAGGGTAGGGGCGAGCAGTACTTC.

CDR3 sequence reads: CASSQESGDTEAFF. CDR3 DNA: TGCGCCAGCAGCCAAGAATCCGGGGACACTGAAGCTTTCTTT. The chain employs TRBV4-3 and TRBJ1-1; D call uncertain. Germline V gene lookup returns CDR1 LGHNA and CDR2 YSLEER. V lost 0 bases, J lost 3 bases, and 8 bases lay in between. CDR3 length equals 14 residues.

In this sample, this clonotype turned up many times. The J gene is TRBJ2-3, the V gene TRBV7-2, with a possible D match to TRBD2 (5 bases). Looked up from germline, CDR1 is SGHTA and CDR2 is FQGNSA. Between the trimmed V and J ends, which lost 3 bases and 2 bases, there was a span of 12 bases. The CDR3 is 15 residues long. CDR3 region: CASSLNGVYTDTQYF. The CDR3 DNA is TGTGCCAGCAGCTTGAACGGGGTCTACACAGATACGCAGTATTTT.

This clonotype was counted between two and nine times. The chain couples TRBV27 to TRBJ2-1, with 8 bases that match TRBD1. J gave up 8 bases and V 5 bases, and 8 bases lay outside the gene matches. This CDR3 contains 14 residues. The germline V gene encodes CDR1 MNHEY and CDR2 SMNVEV (reference sequence). Written as DNA, the CDR3 is TGTGCCAGCAGTCTCAGACAGGGGTTGGATGAGCAGTTCTTC. Its translation: CASSLRQGLDEQFF.

This sequence joins TRBV18 and TRBJ1-1; D not resolved. Germline V gives CDR1 KGHSH, CDR2 LQKENI. CDR3 size: 14 residues. V lost 0 bases, J lost 5 bases, and 10 bases lay in between. CDR3 amino acids: CASSPPGLGTEAFF. In DNA, the CDR3 is TGTGCCAGCTCACCACCAGGGTTGGGGACTGAAGCTTTCTTT.

The sample holds many counts of this clonotype. The chain couples TRBV24-1 to TRBJ2-1; TRBD2 agrees at 9 bases. CDR1 and CDR2 from the germline V gene are KGHDR and SFDVKD. V shed 2 bases and J 0 bases; nucleotides not matched to a gene: 10. The CDR3 spans 19 residues. The CDR3 is CATSDSSTSGVSSYNEQFF. In DNA, the CDR3 is TGTGCCACCAGTGATTCGTCGACTAGCGGAGTAAGCTCCTACAATGAGCAGTTCTTC.

The V call is TRBV7-2, the J call TRBJ2-5; 12 positions agree with TRBD2. Germline V lookup: CDR1 SGHTA, CDR2 FQGNSA. Trimming removed 2 bases from V and 5 bases from J; junction bases left unmatched: 3. The CDR3 covers 15 residues. CDR3 region: CASSLLAGGPETQYF. The CDR3 nucleotides read TGTGCCAGCAGCTTACTAGCGGGGGGGCCGGAGACCCAGTACTTC.